This T cell receptor (beta chain) was identified in a study of tumor-infiltrating lymphocytes in oesophageal squamous cell carcinoma. In TCRdb, the PCR reads were re-called with MiXCR into one record per CDR3 protein. The sample gives about 10,000 distinct CDR3 sequences, roughly 60% of which show up once; roughly 27% is in the top ten. Trimming shortened V by 4 bases and J by 0 bases, and 19 bases separated the two germline ends. The CDR3 is 18 amino acids. Germline V gene sequence: CDR1 LGHNT, CDR2 FRNRAP. This receptor was identified in a female donor with esophageal squamous cell carcinoma. The chain employs TRBV12-5 and TRBJ2-1, with D possibly being TRBD2 (6 bases). The source material was esophageal tumor tissue. CDR3 sequence reads: CASGSALADRVSYNEQFF. CDR3 bases: TGTGCTAGTGGTTCCGCCTTAGCGGACCGGGTCTCCTACAATGAGCAGTTCTTC.